This T cell receptor beta chain was sequenced in a study of T cells in Graves' hyperthyroidism and ophthalmopathy. This clonotype was picked up many times. The antigen remains unidentified. RNA transcripts gave rise to amplified TCR beta CDR3 regions. With the HTBI primer set, the TCR CDR3 went through a first round of RT-PCR. TCRdb processed the multiplex PCR reads anew with MiXCR; each CDR3 protein has one entry. The table lists approximately 610,000 distinct CDR3 sequences, 14% to 15% of them singletons. Broader study findings: Onset of ophthalmopathy came a median around 6.2 months after the model predicted it. Most expanded thyroid clonotypes above 0.001 recurred in blood.

Trimming removed 2 bases at V and 2 bases at J, with 9 bases between. The germline V gene encodes CDR1 MNHEY and CDR2 SVGAGI. This CDR3 region has 15 residues. The rearrangement links TRBV6-5 to TRBJ2-2; possible D gene TRBD2, 5 bases. The source of this sequence is a woman aged 40 to 49 with Graves' ophthalmopathy. Sample: blood. The CDR3 spells CASSYGEPNTGELFF. The DNA of the CDR3 is TGTGCCAGCAGTTACGGGGAGCCCAACACCGGGGAGCTGTTTTTT.